A single T cell receptor (beta chain) is shown here with its context. Its specificity is unknown. Germline CDR1 and CDR2: MDHEN and SYDVKM. Trimming removed 5 bases from V and 5 bases from J; junction bases left unmatched: 10. The CDR3 consists of 17 residues. TCRdb's table, derived via immunoSEQ multiplex PCR, lists solely in-frame clones and lacks some. Of around 510,000 clones detected, approximately 95% appear once; the ten largest clones hold about 0.067%. This entry belongs to a study of shared clonotypes between healthy human individuals. The overall study: Each donor contributed plates that comprised three CD4 naive, three CD4 memory, two CD8 naive and one CD8 memory. Points from the study as a whole: Sequencing depth was expected to influence donor clonotype sharing. Clonotypes shared by all four donors outscored non-shared clonotypes in generation probability. Inspection by rarefaction showed sorted-subset sequencing to be incomplete despite large depth.

The sequenced sample consisted of naive CD4+ T cells sorted from blood. The subset: CD45RA+ positively selected. This sequence joins TRBV28 and TRBJ1-5; 12 nucleotides line up with TRBD1. The clonotype comes from a woman in her 30s in good health. Here the CDR3 DNA reads TGTGCCAGCAGTAGTGCCGGGACAGGGGGCTTTCATCAGCCCCAGCATTTT. Protein sequence: CASSSAGTGGFHQPQHF.